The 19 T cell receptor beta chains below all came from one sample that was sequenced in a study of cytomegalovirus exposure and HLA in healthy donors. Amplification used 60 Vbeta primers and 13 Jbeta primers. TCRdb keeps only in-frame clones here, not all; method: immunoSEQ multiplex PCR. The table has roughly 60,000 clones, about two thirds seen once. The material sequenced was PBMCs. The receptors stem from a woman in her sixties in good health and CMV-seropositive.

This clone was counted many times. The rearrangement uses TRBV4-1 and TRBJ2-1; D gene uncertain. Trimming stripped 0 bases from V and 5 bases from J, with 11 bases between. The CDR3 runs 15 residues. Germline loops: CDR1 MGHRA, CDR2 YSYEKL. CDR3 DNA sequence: TGCGCCAGCAGCCAAGATGGGCTCGTAGACAATGAGCAGTTCTTC. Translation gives CASSQDGLVDNEQFF.

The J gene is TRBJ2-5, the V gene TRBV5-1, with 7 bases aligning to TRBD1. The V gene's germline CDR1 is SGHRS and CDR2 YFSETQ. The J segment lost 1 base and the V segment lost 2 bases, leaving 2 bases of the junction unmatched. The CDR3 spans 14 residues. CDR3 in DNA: TGCGCCAGCAGCTTTACAGGGGCCCAAGAGACCCAGTACTTC. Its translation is CASSFTGAQETQYF.

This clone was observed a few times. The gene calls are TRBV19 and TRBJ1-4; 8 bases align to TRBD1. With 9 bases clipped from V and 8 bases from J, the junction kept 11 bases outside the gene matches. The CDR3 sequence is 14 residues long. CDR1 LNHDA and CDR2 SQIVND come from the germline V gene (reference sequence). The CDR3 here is CARGRTGREEKLFF. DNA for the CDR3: TGTGCCAGGGGAAGGACAGGGCGTGAGGAAAAACTGTTTTTT.

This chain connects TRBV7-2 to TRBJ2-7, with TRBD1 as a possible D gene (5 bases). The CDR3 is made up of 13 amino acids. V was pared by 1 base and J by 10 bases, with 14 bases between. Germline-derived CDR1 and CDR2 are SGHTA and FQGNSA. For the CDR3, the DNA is TGTGCCAGCAGCTTAGAGTGGGCAGGGCTTCAGTACTTC. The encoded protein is CASSLEWAGLQYF.

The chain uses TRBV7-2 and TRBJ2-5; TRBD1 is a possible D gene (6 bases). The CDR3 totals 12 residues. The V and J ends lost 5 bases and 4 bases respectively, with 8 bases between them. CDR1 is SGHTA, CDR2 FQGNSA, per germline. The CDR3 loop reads CASSGGGETQYF. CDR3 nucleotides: TGTGCCAGCAGCGGGGGCGGAGAGACCCAGTACTTC.

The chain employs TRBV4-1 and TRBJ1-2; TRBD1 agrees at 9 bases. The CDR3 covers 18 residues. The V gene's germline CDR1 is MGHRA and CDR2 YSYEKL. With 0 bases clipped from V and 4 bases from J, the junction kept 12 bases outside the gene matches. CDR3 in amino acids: CASSQDHLRDRAVYGYTF. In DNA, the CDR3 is TGCGCCAGCAGCCAAGATCATCTTCGGGACAGGGCCGTCTATGGCTACACCTTC.

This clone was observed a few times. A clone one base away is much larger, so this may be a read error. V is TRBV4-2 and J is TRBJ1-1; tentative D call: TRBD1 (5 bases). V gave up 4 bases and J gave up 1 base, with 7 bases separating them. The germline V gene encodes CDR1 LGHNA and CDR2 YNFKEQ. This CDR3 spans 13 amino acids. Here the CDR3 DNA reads TGTGCCAGCAGCCCGGACAAGAACACTGAAGCTTTCTTT. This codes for CASSPDKNTEAFF.

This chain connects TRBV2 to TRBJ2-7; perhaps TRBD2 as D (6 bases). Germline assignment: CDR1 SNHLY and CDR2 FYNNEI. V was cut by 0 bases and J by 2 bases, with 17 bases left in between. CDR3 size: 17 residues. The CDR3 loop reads CASSEALVGLLTYEQYF. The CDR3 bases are TGTGCCAGCAGTGAAGCGCTGGTCGGACTATTAACCTACGAGCAGTACTTC.

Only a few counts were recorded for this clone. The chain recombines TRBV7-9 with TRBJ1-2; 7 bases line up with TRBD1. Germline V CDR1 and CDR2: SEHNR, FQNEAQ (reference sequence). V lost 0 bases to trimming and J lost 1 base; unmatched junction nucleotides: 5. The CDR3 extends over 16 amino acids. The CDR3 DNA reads TGTGCCAGCAGCTTAGCGCTAGGGACAGTTAACTATGGCTACACCTTC. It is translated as CASSLALGTVNYGYTF.

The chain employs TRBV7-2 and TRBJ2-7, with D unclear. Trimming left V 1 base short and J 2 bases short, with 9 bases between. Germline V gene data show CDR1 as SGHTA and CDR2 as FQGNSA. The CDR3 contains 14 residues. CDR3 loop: CASSLDGFAYEQYF. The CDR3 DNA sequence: TGTGCCAGCAGCTTAGACGGGTTCGCCTACGAGCAGTACTTC.

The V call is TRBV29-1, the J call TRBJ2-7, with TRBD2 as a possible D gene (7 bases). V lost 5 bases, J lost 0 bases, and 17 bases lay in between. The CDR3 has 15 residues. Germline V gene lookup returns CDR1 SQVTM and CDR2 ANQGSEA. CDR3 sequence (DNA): TGCAGCGTTAACCTCGGGGGGACACCCTCCTACGAGCAGTACTTC. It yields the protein CSVNLGGTPSYEQYF.

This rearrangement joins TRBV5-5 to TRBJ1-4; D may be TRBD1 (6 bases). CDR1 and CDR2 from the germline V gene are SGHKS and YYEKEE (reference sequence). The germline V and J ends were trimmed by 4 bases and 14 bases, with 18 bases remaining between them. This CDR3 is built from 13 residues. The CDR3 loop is CASSRVEQGNLFF. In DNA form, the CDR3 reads TGTGCCAGCAGCCGAGTAGAGCAGGGGAACCTGTTTTTT. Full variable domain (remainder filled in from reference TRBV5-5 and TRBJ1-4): DAGVTQSPTHLIKTRGQQVTLRCSPISGHKSVSWYQQVLGQGPQFIFQYYEKEERGRGNFPDRFSARQFPNYSSELNVNALLLGDSALYLCASSRVEQGNLFFGSGTQLSVL.

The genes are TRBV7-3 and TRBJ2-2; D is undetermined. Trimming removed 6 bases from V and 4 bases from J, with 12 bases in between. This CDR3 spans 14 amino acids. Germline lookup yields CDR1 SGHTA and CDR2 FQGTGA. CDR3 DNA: TGTGCCAGCAGTTTTTATGACACCACCGGGGAGCTGTTTTTT. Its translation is CASSFYDTTGELFF.

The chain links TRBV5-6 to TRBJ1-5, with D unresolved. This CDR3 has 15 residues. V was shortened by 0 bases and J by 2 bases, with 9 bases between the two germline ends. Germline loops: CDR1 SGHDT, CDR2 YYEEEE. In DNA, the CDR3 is TGTGCCAGCAGCTTGGGGCAGGATGGCAATCAGCCCCAGCATTTT. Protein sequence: CASSLGQDGNQPQHF.

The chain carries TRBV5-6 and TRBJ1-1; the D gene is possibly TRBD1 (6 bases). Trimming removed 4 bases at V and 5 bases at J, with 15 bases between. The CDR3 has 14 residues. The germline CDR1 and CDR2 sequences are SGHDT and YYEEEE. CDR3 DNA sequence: TGTGCCAGCAGCATTCTAGGGGGAGGGACTGAAGCTTTCTTT. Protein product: CASSILGGGTEAFF.

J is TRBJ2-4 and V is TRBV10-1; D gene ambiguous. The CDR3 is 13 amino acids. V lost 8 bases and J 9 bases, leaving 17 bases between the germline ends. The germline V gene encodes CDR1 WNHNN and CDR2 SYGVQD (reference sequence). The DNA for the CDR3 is TGCGCCAGCTCAAATCTGAAATCGGTCATTCAGTACTTC. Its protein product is CASSNLKSVIQYF.

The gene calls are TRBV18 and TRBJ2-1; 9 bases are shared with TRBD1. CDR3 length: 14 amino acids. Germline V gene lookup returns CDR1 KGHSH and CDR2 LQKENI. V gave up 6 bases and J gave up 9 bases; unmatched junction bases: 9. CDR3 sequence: CASSEGQGIFEQFF. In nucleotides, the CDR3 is TGTGCCAGCTCGGAGGGACAGGGTATTTTTGAGCAGTTCTTC.

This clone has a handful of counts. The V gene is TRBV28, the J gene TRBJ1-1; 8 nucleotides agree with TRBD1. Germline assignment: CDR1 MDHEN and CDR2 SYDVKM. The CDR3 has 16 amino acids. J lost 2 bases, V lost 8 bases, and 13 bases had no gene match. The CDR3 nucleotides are TGTGCCAGCCCGCGGGCAGGGGGCGAAAGAAACACTGAAGCTTTCTTT. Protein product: CASPRAGGERNTEAFF.

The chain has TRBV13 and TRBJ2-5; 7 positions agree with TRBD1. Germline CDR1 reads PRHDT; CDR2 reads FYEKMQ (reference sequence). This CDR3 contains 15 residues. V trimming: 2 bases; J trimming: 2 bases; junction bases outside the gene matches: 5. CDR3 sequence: CASSLRGRLQETQYF. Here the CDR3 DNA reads TGTGCCAGCAGCTTAAGGGGGCGGTTACAAGAGACCCAGTACTTC. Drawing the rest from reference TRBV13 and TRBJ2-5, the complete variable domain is AAGVIQSPRHLIKEKRETATLKCYPIPRHDTVYWYQQGPGQDPQFLISFYEKMQSDKGSIPDRFSAQQFSDYHSELNMSSLELGDSALYFCASSLRGRLQETQYFGPGTRLLVL.